The 5 T cell receptor beta chains listed next were all sequenced from one sample in a study of blood T cells in healthy people across ages. Primed by a sample-barcoded 5' primer and a J-beta primer mix, a second PCR proceeded for about 6 to 12 cycles. TCRdb redid the calling of the 5' RACE reads with MiXCR, one entry per CDR3 protein. The sample shows over 950,000 distinct CDR3 sequences, 30% to 40% of them seen only once. The sample was blood. The receptors originated from a young man in good health.

Details on this clonotype: Compared with germline, one end of the junction differs, possibly owing to a read error. The rearrangement links TRBV7-9 to TRBJ1-2; the D is unclear. The CDR3 totals 13 residues. The germline CDR1 and CDR2 sequences are SEHNR and FQNEAQ (reference sequence). In DNA, the CDR3 is TGTGCCAGCAGATCATCCACGGACCTAGATGTTGACTTC. This encodes CASRSSTDLDVDF. Full variable domain (missing parts from reference TRBV7-9 and TRBJ1-2): DTGVSQNPRHKITKRGQNVTFRCDPISEHNRLYWYRQTLGQGPEFLTYFQNEAQLEKSRLLSDRFSAERPKGSFSTLEIQRTEQGDSAMYLCASRSSTDLDVDFGSGTRLTVV.

This clonotype appeared many times. This sequence joins TRBV27 and TRBJ1-5; 8 bases map to TRBD1. The CDR3 has 15 residues. The germline CDR1 and CDR2 sequences are MNHEY and SMNVEV (reference sequence). V gave up 2 bases and J gave up 2 bases; unmatched junction bases: 2. The CDR3 loop reads CASSLQGAGNQPQHF. CDR3 in DNA: TGTGCCAGCAGTTTACAGGGGGCGGGCAATCAGCCCCAGCATTTT.

Here the CDR3 DNA reads TGCAGTGCTAGTAGACGAGGCAGCCAAGAGACCCAGTACTTC. Residues: CSASRRGSQETQYF. The genes are TRBV20-1 and TRBJ2-5; no clear D gene. The V and J ends lost 3 bases and 1 base respectively, with 12 bases between them. The CDR3 runs to 14 residues. Germline CDR1 reads DFQATT; CDR2 reads SNEGSKA (reference sequence).

The chain couples TRBV12-3 or TRBV12-4 to TRBJ2-3; weak D call: TRBD1 (6 bases). This CDR3 comprises 13 residues. V lost 8 bases to trimming and J lost 0 bases, with 9 bases between them. Here the CDR3 DNA reads TGTGCCAGCGCGAGGGGGAGCACAGATACGCAGTATTTT. Protein: CASARGSTDTQYF.

This clonotype was seen more than once but under ten times. The rearrangement links TRBV4-1 to TRBJ2-1; 9 bases match TRBD2. After removal of 0 bases from V and 7 bases from J, the junction contained 10 bases not matched to a gene. The CDR3 sequence is 17 residues long. The germline V gene has CDR1 MGHRA and CDR2 YSYEKL. DNA for the CDR3: TGCGCCAGCAGCCAAGATTTCGGCCTAGCGGGACGAAATGAGCAGTTCTTC. Its translation is CASSQDFGLAGRNEQFF.